Listed below are T cell receptor beta chains from one sample, sequenced in a study of blood T cell repertoires in COVID-19. Sequencing was performed with immunoSEQ multiplex PCR; in TCRdb, only in-frame clones are kept and a portion is missing. The repertoire includes roughly 56,000 clones, 65% to 90% of them detected once, and roughly a tenth sits in the top ten. The source material was peripheral blood. The receptors stem from a human donor in a cohort sampled during active COVID-19. CDR3s include the opening cysteine and the closing phenylalanine or tryptophan. Fields, in order: J gene, V gene, clone size, D gene, CDR3 DNA, CDR3 protein. A D gene is named only where the DNA matches it firmly. The size of a clone is reported for some rows only, either as once, few or many, or as a class for expanded clones.

j_gene: TRBJ1-4
v_gene: TRBV4-2
abundance: .
d_gene: .
CDR3nt: TGTGCCAGCAGCGAGAGGCGTGCAACTAATGAAAAACTGTTTTTT
CDR3aa: CASSERRATNEKLFF

j_gene: TRBJ2-7
v_gene: TRBV16
abundance: .
d_gene: TRBD2
CDR3nt: TGTGCCACCACTCCCCAGCGGGGGTACGAGCAGTACTTC
CDR3aa: CATTPQRGYEQYF

j_gene: TRBJ2-7
v_gene: TRBV7-8
abundance: .
d_gene: .
CDR3nt: TGTGCCAGCAGCAGTCCCGGGACAGGGGGGACTAGCGGCTACGAGCAGTACTTC
CDR3aa: CASSSPGTGGTSGYEQYF

j_gene: TRBJ2-1
v_gene: TRBV3-1/TRBV3-2
abundance: .
d_gene: TRBD2
CDR3nt: TGTGCCAGCAGCCAAGTGGCTAGCGGGGAGTGGTTCTTC
CDR3aa: CASSQVASGEWFF

j_gene: TRBJ1-1
v_gene: TRBV5-1
abundance: .
d_gene: .
CDR3nt: TGCGCCAGCAGAAAAATCAACAGGGTCATGAACACTGAAGCTTTCTTT
CDR3aa: CASRKINRVMNTEAFF

j_gene: TRBJ2-7
v_gene: TRBV15
abundance: .
d_gene: TRBD1
CDR3nt: TGTGCCACCGGGACAGGGGGCCTTTACGAGCAGTACTTC
CDR3aa: CATGTGGLYEQYF

j_gene: TRBJ2-3
v_gene: TRBV21-1
abundance: .
d_gene: .
CDR3nt: TGTGCCAGCAGAATTAGCGGTAGCACAGATACGCAGTATTTT
CDR3aa: CASRISGSTDTQYF

j_gene: TRBJ2-7
v_gene: TRBV2
abundance: .
d_gene: TRBD1
CDR3nt: TGTGCCAGCCTAAAGGGACAGGGGGTCCACGAGCAGTACTTC
CDR3aa: CASLKGQGVHEQYF

j_gene: TRBJ2-5
v_gene: TRBV5-4
abundance: few
d_gene: TRBD2
CDR3nt: TGTGCCAGCAACCCAAGGGTGGGAGGGCAAGAGACCCAGTACTTC
CDR3aa: CASNPRVGGQETQYF

j_gene: TRBJ1-6
v_gene: TRBV28
abundance: .
d_gene: .
CDR3nt: TGTGCCAGCAGTGCCGGGGGTTCCTATAATTCACCCCTCCACTTT
CDR3aa: CASSAGGSYNSPLHF

j_gene: TRBJ2-5
v_gene: TRBV19
abundance: once
d_gene: TRBD2
CDR3nt: TGTGCCAGTAGTATACCCCTCGGGCGGGAGGGACAAGAGACCCAGTACTTC
CDR3aa: CASSIPLGREGQETQYF

j_gene: TRBJ2-1
v_gene: TRBV18
abundance: .
d_gene: TRBD2
CDR3nt: TGTGCCAGCTCACCAACGTCCGAAGCGGGGGGTGAGCAGTTCTTC
CDR3aa: CASSPTSEAGGEQFF

j_gene: TRBJ1-1
v_gene: TRBV7-2
abundance: .
d_gene: .
CDR3nt: TGTGCCAGCAGCCCCCGGACAGAAGCTTTCTTT
CDR3aa: CASSPRTEAFF

j_gene: TRBJ1-5
v_gene: TRBV28
abundance: .
d_gene: .
CDR3nt: TGTGCCAGCAGTATACCGGACAGTCATTATAGCAATCAGCCCCAGCATTTT
CDR3aa: CASSIPDSHYSNQPQHF

j_gene: TRBJ2-7
v_gene: TRBV7-9
abundance: .
d_gene: TRBD1
CDR3nt: TGTGCCAGCAGCTTAGGATCCTCTGCGGGCCAGGGGGACGAGCAGTACTTC
CDR3aa: CASSLGSSAGQGDEQYF

j_gene: TRBJ2-3
v_gene: TRBV5-1
abundance: few
d_gene: TRBD2
CDR3nt: TGCGCCAGCAGCCCGGCTAGCGGGACAGATACGCAGTATTTT
CDR3aa: CASSPASGTDTQYF

j_gene: TRBJ1-2
v_gene: TRBV6-4
abundance: .
d_gene: TRBD1
CDR3nt: TGTGCCAGCAGCCGCGGACAGGGGGAGGTCTATGGCTACACCTTC
CDR3aa: CASSRGQGEVYGYTF

j_gene: TRBJ2-2
v_gene: TRBV24-1
abundance: .
d_gene: .
CDR3nt: TGTGCCACCAGTGAAATACAGGGCCGGGGCACCGGGGAGCTGTTTTTT
CDR3aa: CATSEIQGRGTGELFF

j_gene: TRBJ2-3
v_gene: TRBV10-2
abundance: .
d_gene: .
CDR3nt: TGCGCCAGCAGTGAGTCCCTCCGGACTAGCACAGATACGCAGTATTTT
CDR3aa: CASSESLRTSTDTQYF

j_gene: TRBJ2-1
v_gene: TRBV3-1/TRBV3-2
abundance: .
d_gene: TRBD2
CDR3nt: TGTGCCAGCAGCCAAGACGGGACTAGCGGGAGAACGGGTCGGGGAGAGCAGTTCTTC
CDR3aa: CASSQDGTSGRTGRGEQFF

j_gene: TRBJ2-1
v_gene: TRBV29-1
abundance: .
d_gene: .
CDR3nt: TGCAGCGTTGAACAGGGGGGCTATCAGCAGTTCTTC
CDR3aa: CSVEQGGYQQFF

j_gene: TRBJ1-4
v_gene: TRBV29-1
abundance: .
d_gene: .
CDR3nt: TGCAGCGCCGCGGGGGGGGGTCATGAAAAACTGTTTTTT
CDR3aa: CSAAGGGHEKLFF

j_gene: TRBJ2-2
v_gene: TRBV6-1
abundance: few
d_gene: .
CDR3nt: TGTGCCAGCAGTGATAGGAGGGACACCGGGGAGCTGTTTTTT
CDR3aa: CASSDRRDTGELFF

j_gene: TRBJ2-3
v_gene: TRBV28
abundance: .
d_gene: .
CDR3nt: TGTGCCAGCAGTTTATTCGGTGCCAGGGATACGCAGTATTTT
CDR3aa: CASSLFGARDTQYF

j_gene: TRBJ1-1
v_gene: TRBV30
abundance: .
d_gene: TRBD1
CDR3nt: TGTGCCTGGGCCGGACAGGGCGGAACTGAAGCTTTCTTT
CDR3aa: CAWAGQGGTEAFF

j_gene: TRBJ1-2
v_gene: TRBV7-8
abundance: .
d_gene: .
CDR3nt: TGTGCCAGCAGCTTAGGTCAGGGGTCGGGCTACACCTTC
CDR3aa: CASSLGQGSGYTF

j_gene: TRBJ2-2
v_gene: TRBV3-1/TRBV3-2
abundance: .
d_gene: TRBD2
CDR3nt: TGTGCCAGCACGAAGGCGGGGGGACCGATCACCGGGGAGCTGTTTTTT
CDR3aa: CASTKAGGPITGELFF

j_gene: TRBJ1-2
v_gene: TRBV25-1
abundance: once
d_gene: TRBD1
CDR3nt: TGTGCCAGCAGTTGGGGGACAGGCAACTATGGCTACACCTTC
CDR3aa: CASSWGTGNYGYTF

j_gene: TRBJ1-3
v_gene: TRBV27
abundance: .
d_gene: .
CDR3nt: TGTGCCACCGCGGCTCGCTCTGGAAACACCATATATTTT
CDR3aa: CATAARSGNTIYF

j_gene: TRBJ2-7
v_gene: TRBV30
abundance: .
d_gene: .
CDR3nt: TGTGCCTGGGGCTTAGTTGGGACAACATACGAGCAGTACTTC
CDR3aa: CAWGLVGTTYEQYF

j_gene: TRBJ1-1
v_gene: TRBV28
abundance: .
d_gene: .
CDR3nt: TGTGCCAGCAGTCTCAACCCGGGACAACAGAACACTGAAGCTTTCTTT
CDR3aa: CASSLNPGQQNTEAFF

j_gene: TRBJ2-1
v_gene: TRBV11-2
abundance: .
d_gene: .
CDR3nt: TGTGCCAGCAGCTACACCGGGGGAAGCTCCTACAATGAGCAGTTCTTC
CDR3aa: CASSYTGGSSYNEQFF

j_gene: TRBJ2-7
v_gene: TRBV7-9
abundance: .
d_gene: .
CDR3nt: TGTGCCAGTTGCTTAGCGGAGGCGTCCTACGAGCAGTACTTC
CDR3aa: CASCLAEASYEQYF

j_gene: TRBJ2-1
v_gene: TRBV5-4
abundance: .
d_gene: TRBD2
CDR3nt: TGTGCCAGCAGCTCCCCCCTAGCGGGAGTAGTTAATGAGCAGTTCTTC
CDR3aa: CASSSPLAGVVNEQFF

j_gene: TRBJ2-7
v_gene: TRBV25-1
abundance: .
d_gene: .
CDR3nt: TGTGCCAGCAGCGCCTACTACGAGCAGTACTTC
CDR3aa: CASSAYYEQYF

j_gene: TRBJ2-3
v_gene: TRBV4-3
abundance: .
d_gene: TRBD1
CDR3nt: TGCGCCAGCAGCCCACTGGGGACAGGGACAAGCACAGATACGCAGTATTTT
CDR3aa: CASSPLGTGTSTDTQYF

j_gene: TRBJ2-3
v_gene: TRBV6-2/TRBV6-3
abundance: once
d_gene: .
CDR3nt: TGTGCCAGCAGTTACGTACAGGGCGCCACAGATACGCAGTATTTT
CDR3aa: CASSYVQGATDTQYF